This passage covers 21 T cell receptor beta chains from one sample sequenced in a study of PD-1 blockade in classical Hodgkin lymphoma. Using immunoSEQ multiplex PCR, the repertoire was profiled, and TCRdb retains in-frame clones only, with some absent. The table lists about 35,000 clones, roughly 91% of them singletons. The time point: newly diagnosed, previously untreated cHL patient sample. It was by magnetic negative selection that CD4+ T cells were purified from thawed PBMCs. The sample consisted of CD4+ T cells from blood. The source of these receptors is a human donor with classical Hodgkin lymphoma.

The genes are TRBV19 and TRBJ2-7, with D possibly being TRBD2 (6 bases). The CDR3 is 13 residues long. From germline, CDR1 is LNHDA and CDR2 SQIVND (reference sequence). Between the trimmed V and J ends, which lost 10 bases and 0 bases, there was a span of 13 bases. In DNA form, the CDR3 reads TGTGCCACTCGGGGCGGGAACTCCTACGAGCAGTACTTC. It codes for CATRGGNSYEQYF.

The chain is built from TRBV7-9 and TRBJ2-3; TRBD1 matches at 9 bases. Germline V lookup: CDR1 SEHNR, CDR2 FQNEAQ (reference sequence). With V trimmed by 5 bases and J by 1 base, 4 bases remained unmatched. The CDR3 totals 15 residues. CDR3 DNA: TGTGCCAGCAGCCGACAGGGGGGCCGCACAGATACGCAGTATTTT. It encodes CASSRQGGRTDTQYF.

This clone was seen only once. The chain carries TRBV4-1 and TRBJ1-2; D is unclear. The CDR3 has 15 residues. V lost 1 base, J lost 2 bases, and 11 bases lay in between. CDR1 is MGHRA, CDR2 YSYEKL, per germline. Here the CDR3 DNA reads TGCGCCAGCAGCCAAGGCCGGGGATGGAACTATGGCTACACCTTC. Protein: CASSQGRGWNYGYTF.

This clone was picked up one time. V is TRBV6-6 and J is TRBJ1-1; possibly TRBD1 for D (6 bases). Germline CDR1 reads MNHNY; CDR2 reads SVGAGI (reference sequence). The CDR3 spans 13 residues. Trimming stripped 0 bases from V and 10 bases from J, with 12 bases between. DNA of the CDR3: TGTGCCAGCAGTTACTCGGCAGGGGCGGGAGCTTTCTTT. Residues: CASSYSAGAGAFF.

The rearrangement links TRBV6-1 to TRBJ1-5; D remains ambiguous. This CDR3 spans 15 amino acids. The germline V gene encodes CDR1 MNHNS and CDR2 SASEGT. Between the trimmed V and J ends, which lost 3 bases and 2 bases, there was a span of 11 bases. As DNA, the CDR3 is TGTGCCAGCAGTGATGTAGGGCGACGCAATCAGCCCCAGCATTTT. This encodes CASSDVGRRNQPQHF.

The chain couples TRBV15 to TRBJ2-4; D could derive from TRBD1 or TRBD2 (5 bases each). CDR3 length equals 15 residues. Germline-derived CDR1 and CDR2 are LNHNV and YYDKDF (reference sequence). V lost 5 bases and J 8 bases, leaving 19 bases between the germline ends. CDR3: CATSRPGLSVDIQYF. CDR3 bases: TGTGCCACCAGCCGCCCGGGGCTTTCCGTGGACATTCAGTACTTC.

The V call is TRBV29-1, the J call TRBJ1-3; D remains ambiguous. Germline-derived CDR1 and CDR2 are SQVTM and ANQGSEA. V was trimmed by 7 bases and J by 0 bases, leaving 13 bases between them. The CDR3 sequence is 14 residues long. The CDR3 DNA is TGCAGCGCTACACATTTTGTCTCTGGAAACACCATATATTTT. Amino acids: CSATHFVSGNTIYF.

This clone was seen only once. J is TRBJ1-1 and V is TRBV15, with no clear D. V lost 0 bases, J lost 6 bases, and 14 bases lay in between. The CDR3 loop spans 15 amino acids. Germline lookup yields CDR1 LNHNV and CDR2 YYDKDF (reference sequence). CDR3 sequence (DNA): TGTGCCACCAGCAGAGATCCCCTTTCTTGGGCTGAAGCTTTCTTT. Translation: CATSRDPLSWAEAFF.

The chain combines TRBV29-1 with TRBJ2-5, with D possibly matching TRBD1 (6 bases). The CDR3 is made up of 15 amino acids. CDR1 and CDR2 from the germline V gene are SQVTM and ANQGSEA. V was trimmed by 1 base and J by 4 bases, leaving 16 bases between them. The CDR3 DNA reads as TGCAGCGTTGAAGGCGTAGGGGGTAGGGTAGAGACCCAGTACTTC. Its translation is CSVEGVGGRVETQYF.

The genes are TRBV29-1 and TRBJ1-2; maybe TRBD1 (6 bases). The CDR3 spans 14 residues. Germline V lookup: CDR1 SQVTM, CDR2 ANQGSEA. V was pared by 6 bases and J by 3 bases, with 17 bases between. CDR3 in DNA: TGCAGCGTCGCCTTAAGGGGGGGCGACTATGGCTACACCTTC. It encodes CSVALRGGDYGYTF.

The gene calls are TRBV5-5 and TRBJ2-4; the D call may be TRBD1 or TRBD2 (5 bases each). The CDR3 is made up of 16 amino acids. Germline V lookup: CDR1 SGHKS, CDR2 YYEKEE (reference sequence). The V end lost 0 bases, the J end lost 0 bases, and 10 bases lay between the germline ends. CDR3 amino acids: CASSLVGDVAKNIQYF. The CDR3 DNA reads TGTGCCAGCAGCTTGGTGGGGGATGTAGCCAAAAACATTCAGTACTTC.

The J gene is TRBJ1-1, the V gene TRBV29-1; D unresolved. Germline CDR1 and CDR2: SQVTM and ANQGSEA. Trimming took 5 bases from V and 3 from J, leaving 13 bases between them. This CDR3 comprises 13 residues. CDR3 nucleotide sequence: TGCAGCGTTATGAAGGCGAGGGACACTGAAGCTTTCTTT. Translated, it gives CSVMKARDTEAFF.

This chain joins TRBV25-1 and TRBJ1-2, with D possibly TRBD1 on 5 matching bases. The germline gives CDR1 MGHDK, CDR2 SYGVNS. This CDR3 contains 14 residues. With 2 bases removed from V and 0 bases from J, the gap between germline ends came to 7 bases. The CDR3 nucleotides read TGTGCCAGCAGTGAAACAGGATCTAACTATGGCTACACCTTC. This codes for CASSETGSNYGYTF.

This clone was counted a few times. This sequence joins TRBV19 and TRBJ2-7; D not certain. Trimming removed 2 bases at V and 6 bases at J, with 17 bases between. This CDR3 is built from 15 residues. Germline V gene data show CDR1 as LNHDA and CDR2 as SQIVND (reference sequence). The CDR3, as DNA: TGTGCCAGTAGTATATCTTACGGTTCCGGGTCCGAGCAGTACTTC. It specifies CASSISYGSGSEQYF.

The chain combines TRBV19 with TRBJ1-1; the D gene is possibly TRBD1 (6 bases). CDR1 and CDR2 (germline): LNHDA, SQIVND (reference sequence). The V end lost 3 bases, the J end lost 0 bases, and 14 bases lay between the germline ends. CDR3 length: 16 amino acids. CDR3: CASSIPPGAMNTEAFF. CDR3 in DNA: TGTGCCAGTAGTATCCCCCCAGGGGCCATGAACACTGAAGCTTTCTTT.

The chain uses TRBV2 and TRBJ1-1; D unclear. The germline V and J ends were trimmed by 8 bases and 1 base, with 5 bases remaining between them. The CDR3 totals 11 residues. Germline V gives CDR1 SNHLY, CDR2 FYNNEI. CDR3 sequence reads: CASFQNTEAFF. The CDR3 bases are TGTGCCAGCTTCCAGAACACTGAAGCTTTCTTT.

The V gene is TRBV27, the J gene TRBJ2-7; D possibly corresponds to TRBD2 (6 bases). The germline CDR1 and CDR2 sequences are MNHEY and SMNVEV (reference sequence). This CDR3 contains 17 residues. Between the trimmed V and J ends, which lost 6 bases and 3 bases, there was a span of 24 bases. The CDR3 spells CASSRPGTSRAVYEQYF. The CDR3 nucleotides are TGTGCCAGCAGCAGACCCGGGACTTCCAGGGCGGTCTACGAGCAGTACTTC.

A single count supports this clone. This chain connects TRBV5-4 to TRBJ1-1; D is unresolved. Germline CDR1 and CDR2: SGHNT and YYREEE (reference sequence). V dropped 0 bases and J dropped 4 bases, with 4 bases sitting between them. The CDR3 loop spans 12 amino acids. The CDR3 region has the DNA TGTGCCAGCAGCTTGGACAGCACTGAAGCTTTCTTT. Residues: CASSLDSTEAFF.

The rearrangement links TRBV5-3 to TRBJ2-5; TRBD1 might be the D (6 bases). TRBV5-3 is designated an ORF whose function remains uncertain. The CDR3 is 17 residues long. V was pared by 4 bases and J by 1 base, with 20 bases between. The CDR3 coding sequence is TGTGCCAGAAGCCCCCCTAATTCCAGCAGGGGCCAAGAGACCCAGTACTTC. Translation: CARSPPNSSRGQETQYF.

V is TRBV7-9 and J is TRBJ1-6, with a tentative D call TRBD1 (5 bases). The CDR3 sequence is 14 residues long. V was trimmed by 5 bases and J by 9 bases, leaving 14 bases between them. Germline CDR1 reads SEHNR; CDR2 reads FQNEAQ (reference sequence). Here the CDR3 reads CASSRGQGGSPLHF. The CDR3 bases are TGTGCCAGCAGCCGAGGGCAGGGAGGTTCACCCCTCCACTTT.

CDR3 bases: TGCGCCAGCAGCTCATTAGCGGGGGGCGACACAGATACGCAGTATTTT. Translation: CASSSLAGGDTDTQYF. This chain uses TRBV5-1 with TRBJ2-3; the match to TRBD2 covers 10 bases. CDR1 and CDR2 (germline): SGHRS, YFSETQ. V lost 3 bases to trimming and J lost 2 bases; unmatched junction nucleotides: 6. The CDR3 is 16 amino acids.